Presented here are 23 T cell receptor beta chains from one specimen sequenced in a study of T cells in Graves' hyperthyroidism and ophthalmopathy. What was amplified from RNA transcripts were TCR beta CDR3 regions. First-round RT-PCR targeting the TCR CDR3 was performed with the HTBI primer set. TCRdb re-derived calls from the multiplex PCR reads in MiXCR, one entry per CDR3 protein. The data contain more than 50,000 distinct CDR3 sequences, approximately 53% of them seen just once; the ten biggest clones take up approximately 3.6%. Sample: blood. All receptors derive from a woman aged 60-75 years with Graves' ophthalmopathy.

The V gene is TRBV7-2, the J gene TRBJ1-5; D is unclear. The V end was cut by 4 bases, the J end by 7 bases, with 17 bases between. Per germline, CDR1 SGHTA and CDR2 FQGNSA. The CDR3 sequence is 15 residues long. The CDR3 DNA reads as TGTGCCAGCAGCTCATTAATCGGGAGCGGACAGCCCCAGCATTTT. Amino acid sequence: CASSSLIGSGQPQHF.

The DNA of the CDR3 is TGCAGCGTTCGGTCAGGGGCATCCTACGAGCAGTACTTC. Translating gives CSVRSGASYEQYF. The chain links TRBV29-1 to TRBJ2-7; D is possibly TRBD1 (6 bases). Germline V gives CDR1 SQVTM, CDR2 ANQGSEA. This CDR3 is 13 amino acids long. V lost 5 bases, J lost 1 base, and 12 bases lay in between.

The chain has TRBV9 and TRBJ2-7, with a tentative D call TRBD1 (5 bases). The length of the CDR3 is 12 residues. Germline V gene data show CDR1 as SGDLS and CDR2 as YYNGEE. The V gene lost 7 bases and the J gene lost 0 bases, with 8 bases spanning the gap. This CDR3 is CASGANSYEQYF. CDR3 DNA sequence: TGTGCCAGCGGGGCCAACTCCTACGAGCAGTACTTC. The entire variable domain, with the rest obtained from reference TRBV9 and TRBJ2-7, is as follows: DSGVTQTPKHLITATGQRVTLRCSPRSGDLSVYWYQQSLDQGLQFLIQYYNGEERAKGNILERFSAQQFPDLHSELNLSSLELGDSALYFCASGANSYEQYFGPGTRLTVT.

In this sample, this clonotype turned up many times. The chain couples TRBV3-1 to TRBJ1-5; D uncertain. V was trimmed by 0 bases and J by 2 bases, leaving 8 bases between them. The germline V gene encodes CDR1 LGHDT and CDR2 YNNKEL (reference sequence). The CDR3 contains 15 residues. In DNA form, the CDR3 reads TGTGCCAGCAGCCAAGAGCTGCCAGGCAATCAGCCCCAGCATTTT. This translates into CASSQELPGNQPQHF.

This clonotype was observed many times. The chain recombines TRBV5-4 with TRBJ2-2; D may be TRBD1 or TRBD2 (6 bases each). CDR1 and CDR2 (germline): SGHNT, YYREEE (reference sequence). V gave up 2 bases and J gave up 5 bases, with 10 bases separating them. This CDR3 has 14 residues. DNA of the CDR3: TGTGCCAGCAGCTTAGGGGGGACAACCGGGGAGCTGTTTTTT. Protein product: CASSLGGTTGELFF.

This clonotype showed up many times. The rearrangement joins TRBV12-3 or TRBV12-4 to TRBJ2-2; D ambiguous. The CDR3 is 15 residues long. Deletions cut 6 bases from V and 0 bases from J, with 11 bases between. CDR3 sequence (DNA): TGTGCCAGCAGCCGACCTAGGACGAACACCGGGGAGCTGTTTTTT. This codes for CASSRPRTNTGELFF.

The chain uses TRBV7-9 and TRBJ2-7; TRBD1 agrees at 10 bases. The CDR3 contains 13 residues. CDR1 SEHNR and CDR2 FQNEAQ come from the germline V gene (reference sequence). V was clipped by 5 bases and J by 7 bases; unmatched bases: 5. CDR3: CASSRQGAREQYV. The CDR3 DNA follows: TGTGCCAGCAGCAGACAGGGGGCGCGTGAGCAGTACGTC.

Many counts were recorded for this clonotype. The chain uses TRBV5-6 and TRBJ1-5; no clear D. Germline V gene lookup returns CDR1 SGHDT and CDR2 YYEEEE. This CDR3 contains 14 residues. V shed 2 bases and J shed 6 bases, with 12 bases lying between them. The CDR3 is CASSFFGIGQPQHF. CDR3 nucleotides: TGTGCCAGCAGCTTCTTCGGCATCGGTCAGCCCCAGCATTTT.

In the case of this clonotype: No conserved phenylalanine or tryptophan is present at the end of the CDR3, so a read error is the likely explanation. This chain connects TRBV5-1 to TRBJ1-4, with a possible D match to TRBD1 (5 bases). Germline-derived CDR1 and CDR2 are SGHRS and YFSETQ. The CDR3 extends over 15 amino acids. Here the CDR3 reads CAGSLVRGVNEKLFI. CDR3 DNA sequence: TGCGCCGGCAGCCTGGTTCGGGGGGTTAATGAAAAACTGTTTATT.

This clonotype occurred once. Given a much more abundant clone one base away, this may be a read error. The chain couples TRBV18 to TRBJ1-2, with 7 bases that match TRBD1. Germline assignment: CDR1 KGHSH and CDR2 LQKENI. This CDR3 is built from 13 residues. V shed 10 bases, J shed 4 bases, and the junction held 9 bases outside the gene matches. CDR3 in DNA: TGTGCCAACTCGGGACAGTCGTCCTATGGCTACACCTTC. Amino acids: CANSGQSSYGYTF.

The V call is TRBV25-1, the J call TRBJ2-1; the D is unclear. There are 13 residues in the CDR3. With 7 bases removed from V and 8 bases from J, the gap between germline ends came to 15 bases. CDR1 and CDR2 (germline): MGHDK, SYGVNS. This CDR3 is CASKRNNVDEQFF. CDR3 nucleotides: TGTGCCAGCAAAAGGAATAACGTGGATGAGCAGTTCTTC.

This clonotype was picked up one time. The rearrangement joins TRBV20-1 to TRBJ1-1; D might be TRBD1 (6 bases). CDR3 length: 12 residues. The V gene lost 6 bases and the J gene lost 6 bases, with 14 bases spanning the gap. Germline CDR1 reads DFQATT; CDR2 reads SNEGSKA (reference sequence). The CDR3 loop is CSAGGTGAEAFF. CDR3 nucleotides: TGCAGTGCGGGGGGCACCGGGGCTGAAGCTTTCTTT.

The DNA of the CDR3 is TGTGCCAGCAGCTTGAGGCAGGGGGCTAAGCCCCAGCAGTACTTC. Translated, it gives CASSLRQGAKPQQYF. This chain uses TRBV5-8 with TRBJ2-7; TRBD1 aligns across 8 bases. Germline CDR1 and CDR2: SGHTS and YDEGEE. V lost 1 base, J lost 8 bases, and 11 bases stayed unmatched. CDR3 length: 15 amino acids.

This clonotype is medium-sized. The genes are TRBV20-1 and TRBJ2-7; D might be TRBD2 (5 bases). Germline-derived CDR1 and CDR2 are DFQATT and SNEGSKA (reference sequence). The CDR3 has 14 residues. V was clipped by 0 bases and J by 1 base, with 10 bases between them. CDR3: CSARDESGSYEQYF. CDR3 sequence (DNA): TGCAGTGCTAGAGATGAGAGCGGATCCTACGAGCAGTACTTC.

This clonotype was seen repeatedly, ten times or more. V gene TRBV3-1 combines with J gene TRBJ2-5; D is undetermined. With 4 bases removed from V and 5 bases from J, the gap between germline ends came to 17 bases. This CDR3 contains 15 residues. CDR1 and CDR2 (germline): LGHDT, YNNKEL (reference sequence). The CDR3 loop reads CASSRNPGPTETQYF. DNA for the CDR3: TGTGCCAGCAGCCGCAACCCCGGGCCCACCGAGACCCAGTACTTC.

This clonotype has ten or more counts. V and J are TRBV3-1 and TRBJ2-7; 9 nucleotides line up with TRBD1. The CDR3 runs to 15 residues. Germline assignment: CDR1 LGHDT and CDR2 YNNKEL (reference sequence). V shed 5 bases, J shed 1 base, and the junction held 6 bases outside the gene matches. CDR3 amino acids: CASSSRDRASYEQYF. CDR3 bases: TGTGCCAGCAGCTCCCGGGACAGGGCTTCCTACGAGCAGTACTTC.

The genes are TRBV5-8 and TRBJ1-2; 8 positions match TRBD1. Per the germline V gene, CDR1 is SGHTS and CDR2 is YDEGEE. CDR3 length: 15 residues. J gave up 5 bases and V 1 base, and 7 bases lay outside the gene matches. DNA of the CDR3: TGTGCCAGCAGCTTGAGGCAGGGGGCACGTTATGGCTACACCTTC. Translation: CASSLRQGARYGYTF.

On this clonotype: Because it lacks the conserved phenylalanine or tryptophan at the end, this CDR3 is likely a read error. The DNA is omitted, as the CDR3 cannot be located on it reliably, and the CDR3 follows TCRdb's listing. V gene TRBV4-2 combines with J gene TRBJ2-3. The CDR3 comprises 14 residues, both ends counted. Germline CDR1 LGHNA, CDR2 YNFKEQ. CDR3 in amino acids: CASSYSLETGTRYS.

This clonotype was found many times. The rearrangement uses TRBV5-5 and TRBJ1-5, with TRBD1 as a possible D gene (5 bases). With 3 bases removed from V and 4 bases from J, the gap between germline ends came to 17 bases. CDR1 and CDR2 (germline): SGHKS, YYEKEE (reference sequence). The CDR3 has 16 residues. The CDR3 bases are TGTGCCAGCAGCTCCCGGGGGAGTCAGAATAATCAGCCCCAGCATTTT. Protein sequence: CASSSRGSQNNQPQHF. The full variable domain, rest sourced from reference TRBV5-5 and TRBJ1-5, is DAGVTQSPTHLIKTRGQQVTLRCSPISGHKSVSWYQQVLGQGPQFIFQYYEKEERGRGNFPDRFSARQFPNYSSELNVNALLLGDSALYLCASSSRGSQNNQPQHFGDGTRLSIL.

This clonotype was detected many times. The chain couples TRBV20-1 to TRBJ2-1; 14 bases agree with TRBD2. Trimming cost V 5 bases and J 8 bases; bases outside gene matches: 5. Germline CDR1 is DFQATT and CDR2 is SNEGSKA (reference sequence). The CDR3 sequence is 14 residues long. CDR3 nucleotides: TGCAGTGCTGCCGGGACTAGCGGGAGCCATGAGCAGTTCTTC. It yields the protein CSAAGTSGSHEQFF.

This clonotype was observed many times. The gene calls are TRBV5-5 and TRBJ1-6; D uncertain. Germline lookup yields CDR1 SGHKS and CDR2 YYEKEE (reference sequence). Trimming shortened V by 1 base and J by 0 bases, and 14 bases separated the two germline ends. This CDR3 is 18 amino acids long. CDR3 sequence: CASSLRQIGSSYNSPLHF. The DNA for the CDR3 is TGTGCCAGCAGCTTGAGGCAGATAGGATCCTCCTATAATTCACCCCTCCACTTT.

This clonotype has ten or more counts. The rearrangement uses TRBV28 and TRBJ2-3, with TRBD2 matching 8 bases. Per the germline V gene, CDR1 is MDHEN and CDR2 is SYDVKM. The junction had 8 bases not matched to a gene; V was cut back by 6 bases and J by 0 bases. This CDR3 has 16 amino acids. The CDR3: CASSVPASGSTDTQYF. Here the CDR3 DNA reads TGTGCCAGCAGCGTCCCGGCTAGCGGGAGCACAGATACGCAGTATTTT.

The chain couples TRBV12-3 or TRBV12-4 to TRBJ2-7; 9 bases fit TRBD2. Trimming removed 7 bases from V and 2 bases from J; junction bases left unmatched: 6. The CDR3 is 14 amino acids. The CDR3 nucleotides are TGTGCCAGCATACTGGCGGGAGGGACCTACGAGCAGTACTTC. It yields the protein CASILAGGTYEQYF.